This entry lists 6 T cell receptor beta chains sequenced from one sample in a study of CD8 T cells in Susac syndrome. RNA in amounts of roughly 0.45 to 1 ug was reverse transcribed with random hexamers. TCRdb re-derived calls from the immunoSEQ multiplex PCR reads in MiXCR, one entry per CDR3 protein. Of 75,000 to 100,000 distinct CDR3 sequences listed, 85% to 95% are singletons. Sequenced material: CD8+ T cells from PBMCs. These receptors originate from a human donor with Susac syndrome.

The chain joins TRBV4-2 to TRBJ2-7; 9 bases are shared with TRBD2. Trimming at V came to 8 bases and at J to 5 bases, leaving 10 bases not matched to a gene. CDR3 size: 14 residues. CDR1 is LGHNA and CDR2 is YNFKEQ in the germline V gene. CDR3 nucleotide sequence: TGTGCCAGCGGAGATCCGGGACTAGCAGACGAGCAGTACTTC. As protein: CASGDPGLADEQYF.

The CDR3 DNA reads TGTGCCAGTATCGAGCGAAGCGGGAGGGACGCAGATACGCAGTATTTT. Protein sequence: CASIERSGRDADTQYF. This chain uses TRBV19 with TRBJ2-3; 10 bases are a match to TRBD2. V was pared by 7 bases and J by 4 bases, with 11 bases of the junction left unmatched. This CDR3 region has 16 residues. Germline CDR1 is LNHDA and CDR2 is SQIVND (reference sequence).

This rearrangement joins TRBV15 to TRBJ2-1, with 15 bases aligning to TRBD2. CDR1 and CDR2 from the germline V gene are LNHNV and YYDKDF (reference sequence). The CDR3 covers 18 residues. Unmatched junction bases numbered 3, after V lost 0 bases and J lost 3 bases. The CDR3 spells CATSRDPGLAGGYNEQFF. CDR3 in DNA: TGTGCCACCAGCAGAGACCCGGGACTAGCGGGAGGCTACAATGAGCAGTTCTTC. The full variable domain, rest sourced from reference TRBV15 and TRBJ2-1, is DAMVIQNPRYQVTQFGKPVTLSCSQTLNHNVMYWYQQKSSQAPKLLFHYYDKDFNNEADTPDNFQSRRPNTSFCFLDIRSPGLGDTAMYLCATSRDPGLAGGYNEQFFGPGTRLTVL.

V gene TRBV5-5 combines with J gene TRBJ1-5; D is unresolved. Trimming took 0 bases from V and 7 from J, leaving 11 bases between them. The length of the CDR3 is 14 residues. Germline values: CDR1 SGHKS, CDR2 YYEKEE (reference sequence). For the CDR3, the DNA is TGTGCCAGCAGCTTGGGGGGTCTAGGCCAGCCCCAGCATTTT. Amino acid sequence: CASSLGGLGQPQHF.

The chain is built from TRBV20-1 and TRBJ1-5, with 9 bases that match TRBD1. Germline V lookup: CDR1 DFQATT, CDR2 SNEGSKA (reference sequence). The CDR3 consists of 16 residues. The CDR3 loop reads CASPGTGFYSNQPQHF. CDR3 sequence (DNA): TGCGCATCTCCCGGGACAGGGTTTTATAGCAATCAGCCCCAGCATTTT.

The chain combines TRBV29-1 with TRBJ2-7; 11 bases align to TRBD1. Unmatched junction bases numbered 6, after V lost 7 bases and J lost 7 bases. CDR3 size: 12 residues. The germline V gene encodes CDR1 SQVTM and CDR2 ANQGSEA. In DNA form, the CDR3 reads TGCAGCGCTGGGACAGGGGGTAGAGAGCAGTACTTC. Translated: CSAGTGGREQYF.